This entry describes one TCR beta chain. The antigen is not known. These data come from a study of OX40 agonist ivuxolimab in advanced cancers. Study information: Dose-escalation subjects each had hepatocellular carcinoma, melanoma, renal cell or head and neck cancer. Patients were under 90% male with ages about 20 to 79, mean about 65.

Libraries were prepared by immunoSEQ multiplex PCR; TCRdb keeps only in-frame clonotypes and omits some of them. This sample has about 73,000 clones; about nine tenths occur once, and the top ten carry roughly 0.5%. The CDR3 covers 12 residues. CDR1 and CDR2 from the germline V gene are SQVTM and ANQGSEA. V dropped 7 bases and J dropped 1 base, with 11 bases sitting between them. Study findings and constraints: At doses 0.1 to 3.0 mg/kg, CD4+ and CD8+ clones expanded.

Sequences were derived from CD4+ or CD8+ T cells sorted from blood, sampled in a trial of the OX40 agonist ivuxolimab. The V call is TRBV29-1, the J call TRBJ2-7; a weak D match, TRBD2 (5 bases). The TCR originated in an adult with an advanced solid tumor such as melanoma, head and neck, liver or kidney cancer. The CDR3 loop is CSARGSSYEQYF. CDR3 bases: TGCAGCGCCCGGGGTTCTTCCTACGAGCAGTACTTC.